Only a few counts were recorded for the clone carrying this T cell receptor beta chain. This entry is derived from a study of early T cells in non-severe SARS-CoV-2 infection. TCRdb analysed the 5' RACE reads with MiXCR anew, one entry per CDR3 protein. The top ten clones hold more than 7.5% of a sample with roughly 56,000 distinct CDR3 sequences, about 13% of them seen once. This receptor was identified in an adult who was a healthcare worker with PCR-confirmed SARS-CoV-2 infection or an uninfected control (not recorded which). Sequencing was performed on whole blood.

CDR3 residues: CASRMTERASGGDTDTQYF. DNA of the CDR3: TGTGCCAGCAGGATGACCGAAAGGGCTAGCGGGGGAGACACAGATACGCAGTATTTT. The chain recombines TRBV12-3 or TRBV12-4 with TRBJ2-3; 10 nucleotides agree with TRBD2. The CDR3 length is 19 residues. J was trimmed by 2 bases and V by 6 bases; bases with no gene match: 17.